This TCR beta chain originates from a study of blood T cell repertoires in COVID-19. Overall study: From T cells, B-cell-depleted T cells, or PBMCs came the material, which was cDNA or gDNA.

CDR3 length: 18 amino acids. Germline assignment: CDR1 SGHTA and CDR2 FQGNSA. Trimming removed 2 bases at V and 1 base at J, with 20 bases between. Some clones are missing from TCRdb's copy, which holds only in-frame ones; the method was immunoSEQ multiplex PCR. The table lists some 240,000 clones, around 83% of them singletons. The sequenced sample was peripheral blood. The source of this sequence is a woman between 35 and 50 years old who had recovered from COVID-19. The rearrangement uses TRBV7-2 and TRBJ1-1; a weak D match, TRBD1 (6 bases). CDR3 amino acids: CASSLSSAGETWNTEAFF. In DNA form, the CDR3 reads TGTGCCAGCAGCTTAAGTTCTGCAGGGGAGACGTGGAACACTGAAGCTTTCTTT.